Many counts were recorded for the clone carrying this T cell receptor (beta chain). It was uncontrolled infection, other autoimmune disease, pregnancy or lactation that excluded patients. Diagnosis relied on clinical symptoms, serum thyroxine and TRAb, thyroid ultrasound and orbital computed tomography. The data were obtained in a study of T cells in Graves' hyperthyroidism and ophthalmopathy. The CDR3 is 13 amino acids. V was pared by 7 bases and J by 5 bases, with 7 bases of the junction left unmatched. Germline values: CDR1 GTSNPN, CDR2 SVGIG (reference sequence). RNA transcripts served as the template for amplifying TCR beta CDR3 regions. The HTBI set primed first-round TCR CDR3 RT-PCR. A single record per CDR3 protein comes from TCRdb applying MiXCR to the multiplex PCR reads. Of 45,000 to 55,000 distinct CDR3 sequences in the sample, roughly 50% were seen once.

This clonotype originated in a man between 18 and 35 years old with Graves' hyperthyroidism. The sequencing input was peripheral blood or thyroid tissue (not recorded which). V usage is TRBV30 and J usage is TRBJ1-5, with 8 bases matching TRBD1. CDR3 region: CALLGQGHQPQHF. The CDR3 DNA reads as TGTGCCTTACTAGGACAGGGTCATCAGCCCCAGCATTTT.